This T cell receptor (beta chain) was recorded in a study of shared clonotypes between healthy human individuals. Deep-level running was used for the assay. Clones were read by immunoSEQ multiplex PCR, and TCRdb kept only the in-frame ones, dropping some. The sample lists about 490,000 clones, more than 75% occurring once. The CDR3 is made up of 13 amino acids. CDR1 is SGHRS and CDR2 is YFSETQ in the germline V gene. A few counts support this clone. A read error is possible here, since a much larger clone lies one base away. This clonotype originated in a woman aged 40 to 49 in good health. Some clones in this sample may be carry-over from other donors' samples. The chain employs TRBV5-1 and TRBJ2-4, with unresolved D. Sequenced: PBMCs. CDR3 nucleotide sequence: TGCGCCAGCAGCTTGGACAGCAATGGCATTCGGTACTTC. It encodes CASSLDSNGIRYF.